Shown below are 14 T cell receptor beta chains from a single sample sequenced in a study of T cell repertoires in cytomegalovirus infection. TCRdb independently ran MiXCR on the reads; one entry per CDR3 protein. The sample lists roughly 300,000 distinct CDR3 sequences, about 25% seen once, with about 15% in the top ten. The sequencing input was PBMCs. The source of these receptors is a human donor in good health (CMV status not recorded). Some clones in this sample may be carry-over from other donors' samples.

Only a few counts were recorded for this clonotype. The chain employs TRBV20-1 and TRBJ2-1; possibly TRBD1 or TRBD2 for D (6 bases each). This CDR3 contains 13 residues. The germline V gene encodes CDR1 DFQATT and CDR2 SNEGSKA (reference sequence). V was cut by 6 bases and J by 5 bases, with 14 bases left in between. CDR3 protein: CSANRGLNNEQFF. In DNA form, the CDR3 reads TGCAGTGCCAATCGGGGGCTTAACAATGAGCAGTTCTTC.

V usage is TRBV4-1 and J usage is TRBJ1-6; TRBD1 might be the D (5 bases). The CDR3 consists of 14 residues. Germline V gene lookup returns CDR1 MGHRA and CDR2 YSYEKL. Trimming left V 0 bases short and J 10 bases short, with 10 bases between. The CDR3 is CASSQDRVRSPLHF. CDR3 coding DNA: TGCGCCAGCAGCCAAGACAGGGTAAGGTCACCCCTCCACTTT.

The gene calls are TRBV20-1 and TRBJ2-1, with 9 nucleotides matching TRBD2. This CDR3 spans 15 amino acids. From germline, CDR1 is DFQATT and CDR2 SNEGSKA (reference sequence). The CDR3 nucleotides read TGCAGAGCTGTAGATAGCGGGAGTGGGAAAAATGAGCAGTTCTTC. Translated: CRAVDSGSGKNEQFF.

This clonotype has at least ten counts. The genes are TRBV7-2 and TRBJ1-4; D gene unclear. V lost 1 base and J lost 7, with 16 bases in between. Germline CDR1 reads SGHTA; CDR2 reads FQGNSA. The CDR3 is 16 amino acids. DNA for the CDR3: TGTGCCAGCAGCTTAGAGGGTGGCAGGTCGACTGAAAAACTGTTTTTT. The encoded protein is CASSLEGGRSTEKLFF.

The table lists this clonotype with many counts. This chain connects TRBV11-2 to TRBJ2-5, with TRBD1 identical over 9 bases. Germline-derived CDR1 and CDR2 are SGHAT and FQNNGV. The ends lost 5 bases at V and 3 bases at J; junction bases unmatched: 4. CDR3 size: 14 residues. The CDR3 is CASSTGGGEETQYF. The CDR3 region has the DNA TGTGCCAGCAGCACAGGGGGCGGGGAAGAGACCCAGTACTTC.

The rearrangement joins TRBV6-6 to TRBJ2-3, with TRBD2 as a possible D gene (6 bases). V was clipped by 2 bases and J by 4 bases, with 10 bases between them. In germline, CDR1 is MNHNY, CDR2 SVGAGI (reference sequence). This CDR3 contains 14 residues. CDR3 sequence (DNA): TGTGCCAGCAGTTACGCGGGGCGTCCAGATACGCAGTATTTT. Amino acid sequence: CASSYAGRPDTQYF.

This clonotype was detected only a few times. The rearrangement links TRBV6-1 to TRBJ2-1; D might be TRBD2 (6 bases). Trimming took off 4 bases at V and 4 bases at J, with 11 bases between the two ends. This CDR3 has 14 residues. Germline lookup yields CDR1 MNHNS and CDR2 SASEGT. The CDR3 reads CASSGASDYNEQFF. In DNA, the CDR3 is TGTGCCAGCAGTGGGGCTAGCGATTACAATGAGCAGTTCTTC.

V usage is TRBV2 and J usage is TRBJ2-6; D not resolved. The CDR3 has 13 residues. The V end was cut by 0 bases, the J end by 3 bases, with 0 bases between. The germline CDR1 and CDR2 sequences are SNHLY and FYNNEI. This CDR3 reads CASSEAGANVLTF. CDR3 DNA sequence: TGTGCCAGCAGTGAAGCTGGGGCCAACGTCCTGACTTTC.

The chain is built from TRBV28 and TRBJ1-5, with no clear D. The CDR3 consists of 13 residues. Germline CDR1 is MDHEN and CDR2 is SYDVKM. V was clipped by 7 bases and J by 0 bases, with 7 bases between them. The chain's CDR3 is CASKGYSNQPQHF. CDR3 in DNA: TGTGCCAGCAAGGGTTATAGCAATCAGCCCCAGCATTTT.

The rearrangement uses TRBV28 and TRBJ2-1; a possible D gene is TRBD2 (5 bases). Germline V gene sequence: CDR1 MDHEN, CDR2 SYDVKM. The CDR3 loop spans 13 amino acids. V was trimmed by 5 bases and J by 4 bases, leaving 9 bases between them. CDR3 in DNA: TGTGCCAGCAGTGTACAGCGGTACAATGAGCAGTTCTTC. This gives the protein CASSVQRYNEQFF. The entire variable domain, with the rest obtained from reference TRBV28 and TRBJ2-1, is as follows: DVKVTQSSRYLVKRTGEKVFLECVQDMDHENMFWYRQDPGLGLRLIYFSYDVKMKEKGDIPEGYSVSREKKERFSLILESASTNQTSMYLCASSVQRYNEQFFGPGTRLTVL.

This clonotype appeared many times. This chain connects TRBV6-2 or TRBV6-3 to TRBJ1-5, with a possible D match to TRBD1 (6 bases). The CDR3 has 14 amino acids. Germline values: CDR1 MNHEY, CDR2 SVGEGT. V was shortened by 7 bases and J by 4 bases, with 14 bases between the two germline ends. The CDR3 spells CASTPAGANQPQHF. The DNA of the CDR3 is TGTGCCAGCACCCCTGCGGGGGCGAATCAGCCCCAGCATTTT.

This clonotype was detected a few times. This chain joins TRBV7-6 and TRBJ2-1, with no clear D. V was shortened by 0 bases and J by 4 bases, with 7 bases between the two germline ends. Looked up from germline, CDR1 is SGHVS and CDR2 is FNYEAQ. The CDR3 extends over 14 amino acids. In DNA form, the CDR3 reads TGTGCCAGCAGCTTAGCGTCCGGGTACAATGAGCAGTTCTTC. This codes for CASSLASGYNEQFF.

This clonotype has ten or more counts. This chain joins TRBV7-2 and TRBJ2-2, with no clear D. Trimming removed 7 bases from V and 0 bases from J, with 15 bases in between. Germline V gene sequence: CDR1 SGHTA, CDR2 FQGNSA. The CDR3 is 16 amino acids. CDR3 sequence reads: CASNIRGSANTGELFF. The DNA of the CDR3 is TGTGCCAGCAACATCAGAGGCAGCGCGAACACCGGGGAGCTGTTTTTT.

In its sample, this clonotype was seen many times. This rearrangement joins TRBV6-1 to TRBJ2-1; no reliable D call. This CDR3 comprises 15 residues. Trimming pared 5 bases from V and 0 bases from J, leaving 11 bases between. The germline V gene has CDR1 MNHNS and CDR2 SASEGT. Here the CDR3 DNA reads TGTGCCAGCAGTCCGGGCCTGGGCTCCTACAATGAGCAGTTCTTC. Amino acid sequence: CASSPGLGSYNEQFF.